The 23 T cell receptor beta chains listed next were all sequenced from one sample in a study of blood T cells in healthy people across ages. Combining a sample-barcoded 5' primer with a J-beta primer mix, a second PCR ran for about 6 to 12 cycles. TCRdb ran MiXCR on the 5' RACE reads and lists one entry per CDR3 protein. The sample contains under 1,100,000 distinct CDR3 sequences, 20% to 25% of which appear only once. The sample was also linked to a second study, of T cells of mothers and their children.

The specimen was blood. The receptor set was obtained from a girl aged 2 to 9 in good health.

The CDR3 DNA follows: TGCAGTGCTAGCAGGGGCAGCCCCGAGCAGTACTTC. Protein sequence: CSASRGSPEQYF. V usage is TRBV20-1 and J usage is TRBJ2-7; possibly TRBD1 for D (6 bases). Trimming cost V 3 bases and J 6 bases, with 12 bases left between them. This CDR3 is built from 12 residues. Germline lookup yields CDR1 DFQATT and CDR2 SNEGSKA (reference sequence).

This sequence joins TRBV20-1 and TRBJ2-6; D gene unclear. V dropped 1 base and J dropped 3 bases, with 7 bases sitting between them. This CDR3 spans 14 amino acids. CDR1 and CDR2 (germline): DFQATT, SNEGSKA (reference sequence). Here the CDR3 DNA reads TGCAGTGCTAGAGGGCAGTATGGGGCCAACGTCCTGACTTTC. Translation: CSARGQYGANVLTF.

This clonotype was observed a handful of times. The rearrangement links TRBV28 to TRBJ2-1, with no clear D. Germline V CDR1 and CDR2: MDHEN, SYDVKM. V was cut by 3 bases and J by 1 base, with 10 bases left in between. This CDR3 is 15 amino acids long. The CDR3 DNA follows: TGTGCCAGCAGTTTGCGAGCAGGATCCTACAATGAGCAGTTCTTC. Amino acid sequence: CASSLRAGSYNEQFF.

The V and J genes are TRBV5-6 and TRBJ2-7; the D is unclear. The germline CDR1 and CDR2 sequences are SGHDT and YYEEEE. Trimming stripped 2 bases from V and 2 bases from J, with 11 bases between. The CDR3 covers 14 residues. The CDR3 region has the DNA TGTGCCAGCAGCTTCCAGAGTGGGGCCTACGAGCAGTACTTC. Protein sequence: CASSFQSGAYEQYF.

The rearrangement uses TRBV29-1 and TRBJ1-2; tentatively, D is TRBD1 (6 bases). Germline V gives CDR1 SQVTM, CDR2 ANQGSEA. The CDR3 consists of 14 residues. The germline V and J ends were trimmed by 3 bases and 2 bases, with 13 bases remaining between them. Here the CDR3 reads CSVEVRDKNYGYTF. DNA for the CDR3: TGCAGCGTTGAGGTCCGGGACAAAAACTATGGCTACACCTTC.

This clonotype has at least ten counts. The chain joins TRBV9 to TRBJ1-3; D is uncertain. The germline CDR1 and CDR2 sequences are SGDLS and YYNGEE. There are 13 residues in the CDR3. V was shortened by 0 bases and J by 5 bases, with 6 bases between the two germline ends. CDR3 DNA: TGTGCCAGCAGCGTAGAGTCCAGAAACACCATATATTTT. It specifies CASSVESRNTIYF.

V is TRBV5-1 and J is TRBJ2-1; TRBD2 matches at 9 bases. The CDR3 runs 16 residues. Germline V lookup: CDR1 SGHRS, CDR2 YFSETQ. J lost 2 bases, V lost 0 bases, and 3 bases had no gene match. The CDR3 nucleotides are TGCGCCAGCAGCTTGGCTGCGGGGGGGCCCTACAATGAGCAGTTCTTC. Protein: CASSLAAGGPYNEQFF.

The gene calls are TRBV20-1 and TRBJ1-2, with D unclear. Looked up from germline, CDR1 is DFQATT and CDR2 is SNEGSKA (reference sequence). This CDR3 comprises 9 residues. Trimming removed 5 bases from V and 8 bases from J, with 6 bases in between. The DNA of the CDR3 is TGCAGTGCTCCCTTAGGCTACACCTTC. It codes for CSAPLGYTF.

In this sample, this clonotype turned up a few times. The genes are TRBV6-2 or TRBV6-3 and TRBJ2-1, with 8 bases aligning to TRBD2. The CDR3 extends over 16 amino acids. V lost 6 bases to trimming and J lost 4 bases; unmatched junction nucleotides: 11. Germline CDR1 reads MNHEY; CDR2 reads SVGEGT. The CDR3 is CASSHLGLGVYNEQFF. The CDR3 bases are TGTGCCAGCAGCCATCTGGGACTAGGGGTTTACAATGAGCAGTTCTTC.

This rearrangement joins TRBV28 to TRBJ2-1; TRBD2 matches 8 bases. There are 15 residues in the CDR3. Per the germline V gene, CDR1 is MDHEN and CDR2 is SYDVKM. Trimming took 5 bases from V and 4 from J; bases not matched to a gene: 7. The CDR3 loop reads CASSPRLAPYNEQFF. CDR3 in DNA: TGTGCCAGCAGTCCCAGACTAGCGCCTTACAATGAGCAGTTCTTC.

The chain combines TRBV20-1 with TRBJ2-5; 7 bases are a match to TRBD2. The DNA end is a closer match to TRBJ2-1, so the J assignment may be wrong. CDR1 is DFQATT and CDR2 is SNEGSKA in the germline V gene (reference sequence). The CDR3 runs to 15 residues. As DNA, the CDR3 is TGCAGTGCTAGAGACTCGCGGGAGAGGGAGAATGAGCAGTTCTTC. Amino acids: CSARDSRERENEQFF.

The chain is built from TRBV6-5 and TRBJ2-7, with TRBD1 matching 7 bases. CDR1 and CDR2 from the germline V gene are MNHEY and SVGAGI. CDR3 length: 15 residues. Trimming removed 0 bases from V and 3 bases from J; junction bases left unmatched: 5. In nucleotides, the CDR3 is TGTGCCAGCAGTTACTCGAAACAGGGGAACTACGAGCAGTACTTC. Its translation is CASSYSKQGNYEQYF.

The genes are TRBV29-1 and TRBJ2-1, with D hard to call. V dropped 7 bases and J dropped 6 bases, with 16 bases sitting between them. This CDR3 has 13 residues. Germline values: CDR1 SQVTM, CDR2 ANQGSEA. CDR3 DNA: TGCAGCGCGCGGCCGGGCGAAAGCAATGAGCAGTTCTTC. It yields the protein CSARPGESNEQFF.

This clonotype was detected a few times. This sequence joins TRBV7-3 and TRBJ2-5; TRBD2 agrees at 14 bases. CDR1 SGHTA and CDR2 FQGTGA come from the germline V gene. V dropped 3 bases and J dropped 3; count of bases not matched to a gene: 9. This CDR3 is built from 18 residues. The CDR3 region is CASSLTGTSGRWEETQYF. CDR3 sequence (DNA): TGTGCCAGCAGCTTGACCGGGACTAGCGGGAGATGGGAAGAGACCCAGTACTTC.

This clonotype was seen at least ten times. The genes are TRBV7-3 and TRBJ2-7; no firm D call. This CDR3 has 13 residues. The germline gives CDR1 SGHTA, CDR2 FQGTGA. Trimming removed 5 bases at V and 0 bases at J, with 8 bases between. Here the CDR3 reads CASSPSSSYEQYF. The CDR3 region has the DNA TGTGCCAGCAGCCCGTCGAGCTCCTACGAGCAGTACTTC.

The chain carries TRBV11-2 and TRBJ2-5; D is unclear. Matching the DNA end better, TRBJ2-1 makes the J call doubtful. Germline V gene sequence: CDR1 SGHAT, CDR2 FQNNGV. This CDR3 contains 12 residues. CDR3: CASRKGSGEQFF. The CDR3 nucleotides are TGTGCCAGCAGGAAGGGTAGTGGTGAGCAGTTCTTC.

This chain connects TRBV29-1 to TRBJ1-1, with 7 positions matching TRBD1. Losses at the gene ends were 3 bases for V and 0 bases for J; bases not matched to a gene: 4. Germline V gene sequence: CDR1 SQVTM, CDR2 ANQGSEA. CDR3 length: 14 residues. The CDR3 region has the DNA TGCAGCGTTGAGGGGACAGAGATGAACACTGAAGCTTTCTTT. It is translated as CSVEGTEMNTEAFF.

The chain links TRBV20-1 to TRBJ2-7, with unresolved D. Trimming took 0 bases from V and 4 from J, leaving 10 bases between them. Germline V gene lookup returns CDR1 DFQATT and CDR2 SNEGSKA (reference sequence). This CDR3 region has 13 residues. This CDR3 is CSARDPRVYEQYF. CDR3 coding DNA: TGCAGTGCTAGAGATCCCCGGGTTTACGAGCAGTACTTC.

The V and J genes are TRBV29-1 and TRBJ2-1, with unresolved D. The CDR3 is 11 residues long. Germline V CDR1 and CDR2: SQVTM, ANQGSEA. V was trimmed by 3 bases and J by 6 bases, leaving 6 bases between them. The chain's CDR3 is CSVDWGNEQFF. For the CDR3, the DNA is TGCAGCGTTGATTGGGGCAATGAGCAGTTCTTC.

This chain connects TRBV28 to TRBJ2-7, with D hard to call. Trimming shortened V by 3 bases and J by 5 bases, and 11 bases separated the two germline ends. Germline-derived CDR1 and CDR2 are MDHEN and SYDVKM. The CDR3 is 13 residues long. The CDR3 DNA sequence: TGTGCCAGCAGTTTCAGACTCCAAGACGAGCAGTACTTC. Translation gives CASSFRLQDEQYF.

This sequence joins TRBV20-1 and TRBJ1-2, with unresolved D. Trimming cost V 0 bases and J 8 bases, with 10 bases left between them. The CDR3 totals 12 residues. Germline-derived CDR1 and CDR2 are DFQATT and SNEGSKA (reference sequence). The CDR3 DNA reads TGCAGTGCTAGAGATCCAGGCACCGGCTACACCTTC. Protein product: CSARDPGTGYTF.

This clonotype is a singleton in its sample. This chain uses TRBV29-1 with TRBJ2-5; possible D gene TRBD2, 5 bases. V lost 6 bases and J lost 11, with 19 bases in between. This CDR3 is 12 amino acids long. The germline V gene encodes CDR1 SQVTM and CDR2 ANQGSEA. The CDR3 DNA is TGCAGCGTCACAGCGGAGTCCTTAGGGCAGTACTTC. This sequence encodes CSVTAESLGQYF.

The chain employs TRBV20-1 and TRBJ1-3; possible D gene TRBD1, 6 bases. The CDR3 contains 11 residues. V lost 5 bases and J 12 bases, leaving 14 bases between the germline ends. Germline CDR1 DFQATT, CDR2 SNEGSKA (reference sequence). This chain's CDR3 is CSAWKGEGIYF. The DNA of the CDR3 is TGCAGTGCTTGGAAGGGGGAAGGCATATATTTT.